Given below is one TCR beta chain in context. The antigen is not known. The source of the sample is a study of T cell responses to AZD1222 COVID-19 vaccine. Study-level points and caveats: Spike-specific TCR breadth and depth went up after people got two AZD1222 doses. A mostly white British donor set with more females was recruited, and clonal diversity was possibly underestimated.

Sequencing used immunoSEQ multiplex PCR; TCRdb keeps in-frame clones, though not all of them. The profile shows about 100,000 clones, less than 95% of them singletons. This CDR3 has 14 residues. Germline CDR1 reads SGHRS; CDR2 reads YFSETQ. Trimming left V 0 bases short and J 2 bases short, with 8 bases between. The starting material was peripheral blood, obtained on day 0 of AZD1222 vaccination. This clonotype was obtained from an adult in good health. The chain is built from TRBV5-1 and TRBJ1-2; D gene uncertain. The CDR3 region has the DNA TGCGCCAGCAGCTTGGAGCCCGACAACTATGGCTACACCTTC. This gives the protein CASSLEPDNYGYTF.